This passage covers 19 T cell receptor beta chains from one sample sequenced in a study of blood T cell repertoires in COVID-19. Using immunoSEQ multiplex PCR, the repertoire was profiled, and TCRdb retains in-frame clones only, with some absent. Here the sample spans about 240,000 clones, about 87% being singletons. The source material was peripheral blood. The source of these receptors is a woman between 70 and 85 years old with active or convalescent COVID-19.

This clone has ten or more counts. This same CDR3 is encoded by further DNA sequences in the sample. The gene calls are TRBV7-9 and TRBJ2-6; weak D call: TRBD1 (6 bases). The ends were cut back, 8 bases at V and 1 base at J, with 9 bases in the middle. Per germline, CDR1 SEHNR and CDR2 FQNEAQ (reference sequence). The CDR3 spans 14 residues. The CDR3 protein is CASSGQSGANVLTF. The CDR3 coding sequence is TGTGCCAGCTCAGGACAGTCTGGGGCCAACGTCCTGACTTTC.

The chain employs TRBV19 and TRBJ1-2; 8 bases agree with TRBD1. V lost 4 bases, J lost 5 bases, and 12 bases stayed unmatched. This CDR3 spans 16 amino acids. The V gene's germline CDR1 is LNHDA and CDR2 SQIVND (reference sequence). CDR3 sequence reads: CASSRSPGQGTYGYTF. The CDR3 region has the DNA TGTGCCAGTAGTAGAAGCCCCGGACAGGGCACTTATGGCTACACCTTC.

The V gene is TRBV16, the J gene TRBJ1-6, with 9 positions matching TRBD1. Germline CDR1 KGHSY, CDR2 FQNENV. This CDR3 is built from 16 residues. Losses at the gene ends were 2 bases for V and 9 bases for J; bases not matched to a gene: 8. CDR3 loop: CASSQRAGQGISPLHF. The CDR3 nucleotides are TGTGCCAGCAGCCAAAGGGCGGGACAGGGAATTTCACCCCTCCACTTT.

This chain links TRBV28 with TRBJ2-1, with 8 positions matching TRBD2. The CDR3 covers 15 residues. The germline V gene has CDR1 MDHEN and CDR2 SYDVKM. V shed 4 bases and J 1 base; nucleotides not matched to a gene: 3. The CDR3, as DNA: TGTGCCAGCAGTTCCAGCGGGGGTTCCTACAATGAGCAGTTCTTC. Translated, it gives CASSSSGGSYNEQFF.

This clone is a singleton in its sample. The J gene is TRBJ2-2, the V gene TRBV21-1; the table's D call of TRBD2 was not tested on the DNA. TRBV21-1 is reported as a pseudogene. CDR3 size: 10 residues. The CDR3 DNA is TGTGCCAGCAGGAGCGGGGAGCTGTTTTTT. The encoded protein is CASRSGELFF.

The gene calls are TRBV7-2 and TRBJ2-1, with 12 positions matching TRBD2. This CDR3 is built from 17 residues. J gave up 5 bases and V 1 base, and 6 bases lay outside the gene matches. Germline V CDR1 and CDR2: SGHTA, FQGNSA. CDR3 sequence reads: CASSLDSSGGAHNEQFF. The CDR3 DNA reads TGTGCCAGCAGCTTAGACTCTAGCGGGGGGGCACACAATGAGCAGTTCTTC.

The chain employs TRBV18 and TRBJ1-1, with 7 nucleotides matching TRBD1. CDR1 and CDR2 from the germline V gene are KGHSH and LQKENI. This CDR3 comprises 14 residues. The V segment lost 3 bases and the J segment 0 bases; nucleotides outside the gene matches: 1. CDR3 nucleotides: TGTGCCAGCTCACCGGGGACAGTGAACACTGAAGCTTTCTTT. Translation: CASSPGTVNTEAFF.

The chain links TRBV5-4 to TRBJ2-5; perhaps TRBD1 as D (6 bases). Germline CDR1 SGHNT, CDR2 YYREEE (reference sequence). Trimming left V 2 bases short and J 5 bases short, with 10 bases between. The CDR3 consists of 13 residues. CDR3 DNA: TGTGCCAGCAGCTTAGGGGGTAGGGAGACCCAGTACTTC. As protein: CASSLGGRETQYF.

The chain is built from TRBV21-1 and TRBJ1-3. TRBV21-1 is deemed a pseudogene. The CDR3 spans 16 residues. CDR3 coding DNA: TGTGCCAGCAGCAAAGGCCCGGTCCGAGCTGGAAACACCATATATTTT. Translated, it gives CASSKGPVRAGNTIYF.

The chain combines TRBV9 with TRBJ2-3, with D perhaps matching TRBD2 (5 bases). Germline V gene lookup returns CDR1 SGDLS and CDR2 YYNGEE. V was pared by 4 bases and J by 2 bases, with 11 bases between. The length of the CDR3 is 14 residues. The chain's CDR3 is CASSPTGFTDTQYF. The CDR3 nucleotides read TGTGCCAGCAGCCCGACGGGATTCACAGATACGCAGTATTTT.

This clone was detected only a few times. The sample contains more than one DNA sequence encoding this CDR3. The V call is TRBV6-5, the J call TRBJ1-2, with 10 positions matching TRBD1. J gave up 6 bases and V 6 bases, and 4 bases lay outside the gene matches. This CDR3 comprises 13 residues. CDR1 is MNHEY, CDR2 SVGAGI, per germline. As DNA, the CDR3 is TGTGCCAGCAGCATGACAGGGGGCGATGGCTACACCTTC. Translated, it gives CASSMTGGDGYTF.

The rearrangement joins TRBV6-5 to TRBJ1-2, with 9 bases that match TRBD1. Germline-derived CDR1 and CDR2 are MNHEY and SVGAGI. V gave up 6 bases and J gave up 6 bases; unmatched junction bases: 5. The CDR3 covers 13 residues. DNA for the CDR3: TGTGCCAGCAGGCTGGGACAGGGCAATGGCTACACCTTC. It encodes CASRLGQGNGYTF.

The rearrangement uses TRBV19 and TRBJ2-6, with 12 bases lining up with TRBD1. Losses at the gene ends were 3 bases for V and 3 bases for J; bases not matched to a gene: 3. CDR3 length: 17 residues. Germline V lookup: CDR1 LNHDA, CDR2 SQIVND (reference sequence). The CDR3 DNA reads TGTGCCAGTAGTATCGGGGACAGGGGGCTTGGGGCCAACGTCCTGACTTTC. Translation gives CASSIGDRGLGANVLTF. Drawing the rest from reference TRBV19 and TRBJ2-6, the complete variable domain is DGGITQSPKYLFRKEGQNVTLSCEQNLNHDAMYWYRQDPGQGLRLIYYSQIVNDFQKGDIAEGYSVSREKKESFPLTVTSAQKNPTAFYLCASSIGDRGLGANVLTFGAGSRLTVL.

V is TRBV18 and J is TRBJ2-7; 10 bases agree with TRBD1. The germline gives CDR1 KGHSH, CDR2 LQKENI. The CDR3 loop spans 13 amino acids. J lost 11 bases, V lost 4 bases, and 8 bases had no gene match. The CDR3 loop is CASSRDRGQGEYF. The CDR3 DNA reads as TGTGCCAGCTCACGCGACAGGGGGCAAGGGGAGTACTTC.

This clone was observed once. The CDR3 nucleotides read TGTGCCAGCAGCCGGGACAGGGGGTTCACCGGGGAGCTGTTTTTT. Amino acid sequence: CASSRDRGFTGELFF. This chain uses TRBV27 with TRBJ2-2, with 11 nucleotides matching TRBD1. Germline trimming cut 6 bases from V and 4 bases from J; bases unmatched to any gene: 4. The CDR3 is 15 amino acids. From germline, CDR1 is MNHEY and CDR2 SMNVEV (reference sequence).

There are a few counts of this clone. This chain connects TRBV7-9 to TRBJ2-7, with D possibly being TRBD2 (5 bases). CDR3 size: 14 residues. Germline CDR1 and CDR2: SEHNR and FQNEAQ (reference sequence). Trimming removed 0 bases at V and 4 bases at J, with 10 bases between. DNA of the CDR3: TGTGCCAGCAGCTTAGCTCCCCGGAGGTACGAGCAGTACTTC. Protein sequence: CASSLAPRRYEQYF.

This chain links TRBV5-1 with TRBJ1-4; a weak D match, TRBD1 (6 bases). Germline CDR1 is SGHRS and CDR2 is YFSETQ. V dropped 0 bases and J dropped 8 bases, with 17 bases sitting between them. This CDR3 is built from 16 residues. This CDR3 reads CASSLVSGAAREKLFF. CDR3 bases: TGCGCCAGCAGCTTGGTTTCAGGGGCCGCCCGGGAAAAACTGTTTTTT.

CDR3 region: CAISDRPGTSGGELFF. CDR3 nucleotide sequence: TGTGCCATCAGTGACCGGCCCGGGACTAGCGGCGGGGAGCTGTTTTTT. This chain uses TRBV10-3 with TRBJ2-2, with TRBD2 matching over 11 bases. V shed 3 bases and J 7 bases; nucleotides not matched to a gene: 7. This CDR3 spans 16 amino acids. The germline gives CDR1 ENHRY, CDR2 SYGVKD.

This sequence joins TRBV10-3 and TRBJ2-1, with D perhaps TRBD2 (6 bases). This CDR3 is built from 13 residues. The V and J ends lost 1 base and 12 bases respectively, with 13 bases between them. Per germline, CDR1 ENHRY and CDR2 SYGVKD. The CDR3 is CAISELPRERQFF. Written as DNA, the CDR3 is TGTGCCATCAGTGAGTTGCCCCGGGAGAGGCAGTTCTTC.